This T cell receptor (beta chain) was profiled in a study of blood T cell repertoires in COVID-19. Germline V gene data show CDR1 as SQVTM and CDR2 as ANQGSEA. CDR3 length: 11 residues. V lost 6 bases to trimming and J lost 10 bases, with 15 bases between them. Libraries were prepared by immunoSEQ multiplex PCR; TCRdb keeps only in-frame clonotypes and omits some of them. The data hold about 170,000 clones, with approximately 85% observed a single time. The clonotype originates from a man aged 60 to 69 who had recovered from COVID-19. V is TRBV29-1 and J is TRBJ1-1, with a tentative D call TRBD1 (5 bases). Sequenced material: peripheral blood. The CDR3 protein is CSVARGLAAFF. CDR3 nucleotide sequence: TGCAGCGTGGCCCGGGGACTCGCAGCTTTCTTT.